This T cell receptor beta chain appears in the sequencing data of a study of OX40 agonist ivuxolimab in advanced cancers. Looking at the study overall: Administration of intravenous ivuxolimab to patients occurred every 2 weeks at 0.01 to 10 mg/kg.

The germline V gene encodes CDR1 SGHVS and CDR2 FNYEAQ. V lost 2 bases and J lost 6, with 13 bases in between. CDR3 length: 14 amino acids. Profiled with immunoSEQ multiplex PCR; TCRdb holds only in-frame clones, not every one. This table has about 50,000 clones, around 90% appearing once. The chain employs TRBV7-6 and TRBJ1-2; D remains ambiguous. The clonotype originates from an adult with an advanced solid tumor such as melanoma, head and neck, liver or kidney cancer. This specimen was CD4+ or CD8+ T cells sorted from blood, taken in a trial of the OX40 agonist ivuxolimab. The CDR3 sequence is CASSLTRADHGYTF. In DNA, the CDR3 is TGTGCCAGCAGCTTAACAAGGGCAGACCATGGCTACACCTTC.